The 5 T cell receptor beta chains below all came from one sample that was sequenced in a study of T cells in women clearing cervical HPV infection. Clones were read by immunoSEQ multiplex PCR, and TCRdb kept only the in-frame ones, dropping some. Its table lists tens of thousands of clones. Sample: blood buffy coat. The receptors derive from a woman between 18 and 70 years old with a cervical HPV16 infection that either progressed to CIN3+ or cleared (not recorded which).

Regarding this clone: At one boundary the junction diverges from the germline segment, which might be a read error. The CDR3 extends 3 residues past the end of the read, so its final part is completed from the germline J gene. Other DNA sequences in the sample encode the same CDR3. The genes are TRBV19 and TRBJ1-3, with D unclear. Germline CDR1 LNHDA, CDR2 SQIVND (reference sequence). The CDR3 contains 15 residues. CDR3 DNA, as far as it was read: TGTGCCAGTAGTATAAACGGAGGGTCTGGAAACACT. It specifies CASSINGGSGNT. The whole CDR3 protein reads CASSINGGSGNTIYF.

The CDR3 loop is CASSTPAGGYDYTF. The sequenced CDR3 bases are TGTGCCAGTAGTACCCCGGCAGGGGGGTACGAC. The J gene is TRBJ1-2, the V gene TRBV19; 7 bases map to TRBD1. The DNA ends 3 residues before the CDR3 does, and the rest of the CDR3 is filled in from the germline J gene. Germline CDR1 is LNHDA and CDR2 is SQIVND (reference sequence). This CDR3 comprises 14 residues.

Note on this clone: The read ends 3 residues before the CDR3 terminus; that terminus is restored from the germline J gene. The rearrangement uses TRBV20-1 and TRBJ2-3; D perhaps matches TRBD2 (7 bases). The germline V gene encodes CDR1 DFQATT and CDR2 SNEGSKA (reference sequence). V dropped 2 bases and J dropped 6 bases, with 21 bases sitting between them. The CDR3 has 16 residues. The sequenced part of the CDR3 DNA is TGCAGTGCTAGACCCCGGGGGCGGGGGCCCGGGGATACG. Protein sequence: CSARPRGRGPGDT. The CDR3 reads in full as CSARPRGRGPGDTQYF.

For this clone: The sequenced fragment ends 3 residues before the CDR3 boundary, so the rest is inferred from the germline J gene. The chain employs TRBV20-1 and TRBJ1-5; D uncertain. Germline values: CDR1 DFQATT, CDR2 SNEGSKA (reference sequence). This CDR3 region has 15 residues. Trimming cost V 4 bases and J 7 bases, with 20 bases left between them. The CDR3 bases that were read are TGCAGTGCTAAAGGTGGTTTCGGGGTCGGGCAGCCC. This gives the protein CSAKGGFGVGQP. The complete CDR3 protein is CSAKGGFGVGQPQHF.

About this clone itself: The read terminates 3 residues before the CDR3 end, so the remaining end is supplied by the germline J gene. The chain carries TRBV5-1 and TRBJ2-5, with 10 bases aligning to TRBD1. The ends lost 2 bases at V and 6 bases at J; junction bases unmatched: 7. This CDR3 has 15 amino acids. From germline, CDR1 is SGHRS and CDR2 YFSETQ. CDR3 bases read: TGCGCCAGCAGCTTTCTCGGACAGGGGGGGAAGACC. Its protein is CASSFLGQGGKT. The whole CDR3 sequence reads CASSFLGQGGKTQYF.